The T cell receptor beta chain under discussion was sequenced for a study of blood T cell repertoires in COVID-19. Sequencing was performed with immunoSEQ multiplex PCR; in TCRdb, only in-frame clones are kept and a portion is missing. The table includes 200,000 to 250,000 clones, around 80% detected once. Input material: peripheral blood. The clonotype originates from a woman in her 70s with acute or convalescent COVID-19.

CDR3 nucleotide sequence: TGTGCCAGCAGCCAAGAGGCACAGGGGGGGGTGCAGCCCCAGCATTTT. This gives the protein CASSQEAQGGVQPQHF. This chain uses TRBV3-1 (or the pseudogene TRBV3-2) with TRBJ1-5; 8 bases map to TRBD1. Germline V gene sequence: CDR1 LGHDT, CDR2 YNNKEL (reference sequence). Germline trimming cut 0 bases from V and 7 bases from J; bases unmatched to any gene: 8. The CDR3 loop spans 16 amino acids.